This record covers a single T cell receptor beta chain. Its specificity is unknown. Time point noted: patch test 1, 2 weeks after DPC sensitization. Treatment described: therapeutic diphenylcyclopropenone sensitization with weekly scalp DPC. The V and J ends lost 3 bases and 5 bases, in that order; junction bases with no gene match: 7. There are 15 residues in the CDR3. Per the germline V gene, CDR1 is MNHEY and CDR2 is SMNVEV (reference sequence). This sample stems from a study of human T cells and chemical hapten exposure. About the research overall: Patch tests put 0.01% DPC on the upper back, and the results were checked at 6 days. Patients, largely female, had alopecia areata, totalis or universalis.

TCRdb independently ran MiXCR on the RACE reads; one entry per CDR3 protein. The sample shows 300,000 to 400,000 distinct CDR3 sequences, 6% to 8.5% of them seen only once. Study conclusions and caveats: Versus controls, significantly more large CDR3 similarity clusters arose from expanded TCRs.

The sequence derives from a woman aged 18 to 35 with alopecia areata. Some clones in this sample may be carry-over from other donors' samples. Sequenced material: whole blood, taken in connection with sensitization to the hapten diphenylcyclopropenone (DPC). V gene TRBV27 combines with J gene TRBJ1-5, with TRBD1 matching over 7 bases. The CDR3 bases are TGTGCCAGCAGTTTGACAGGGCGCGCTTATCAGCCCCAGCATTTT. As protein: CASSLTGRAYQPQHF.